Described below is a single T cell receptor (beta chain) sequence and its context. This sample includes further DNA sequences coding for the same CDR3. This record belongs to a study of blood T cell repertoires in COVID-19. Overall study: Acute-phase and convalescent COVID-19 samples originated in the United States, Italy and Spain. PBMCs, B-cell-depleted T cells, or T cells were the source of the cDNA or gDNA that made up the material.

Under the authors' procedure: How many nucleated cells were present was estimated from reference gene primer amplification. Clones were read by immunoSEQ multiplex PCR, and TCRdb kept only the in-frame ones, dropping some. That table gives V, J and clone size, and the DNA gave D and trimming. The profile shows about 280,000 clones, 83% of them singletons. Sequenced material: peripheral blood. The source of this sequence is a woman aged 45-60 years who had recovered from COVID-19.

CDR3 DNA sequence: TGTGCCAGCAGCCTGACAGGGACAGATACGCAGTATTTT. Translation gives CASSLTGTDTQYF. The gene calls are TRBV5-4 and TRBJ2-3; 7 bases are a match to TRBD1. In germline, CDR1 is SGHNT, CDR2 YYREEE (reference sequence). With 4 bases clipped from V and 3 bases from J, the junction kept 2 bases outside the gene matches. CDR3 length equals 13 residues. The full variable domain, rest sourced from reference TRBV5-4 and TRBJ2-3, is ETGVTQSPTHLIKTRGQQVTLRCSSQSGHNTVSWYQQALGQGPQFIFQYYREEENGRGNFPPRFSGLQFPNYSSELNVNALELDDSALYLCASSLTGTDTQYFGPGTRLTVL.